Below, 20 T cell receptor beta chains from the same sample are listed, as sequenced in a study of cytomegalovirus exposure and HLA in healthy donors. 13 Jbeta primers and 60 Vbeta primers were used for the PCR. Generated by immunoSEQ multiplex PCR, the TCRdb table keeps only in-frame clones and is missing some. In the table there are 110,000 to 150,000 clones, about four fifths of which are singletons. Material for sequencing was PBMCs. The receptors were sampled from a man aged 40-55 years in good health and CMV-seronegative.

This clone was detected only a few times. CDR3 in DNA: TGTGCCAGCAGCCAAACAGGGGACTCACCCCTCCACTTT. This sequence encodes CASSQTGDSPLHF. This chain uses TRBV13 with TRBJ1-6; 7 bases agree with TRBD1. There are 13 residues in the CDR3. CDR1 is PRHDT, CDR2 FYEKMQ, per germline (reference sequence). Losses at the gene ends were 5 bases for V and 10 bases for J; bases not matched to a gene: 5.

The gene calls are TRBV5-6 and TRBJ2-3; D is possibly TRBD2 (7 bases). The CDR3 is 16 amino acids. The V gene lost 4 bases and the J gene lost 2 bases, with 17 bases spanning the gap. CDR1 and CDR2 (germline): SGHDT, YYEEEE. CDR3 coding DNA: TGTGCCAGCAGCGTGATCGCGGGGGCGATCACAGATACGCAGTATTTT. Its protein product is CASSVIAGAITDTQYF.

In its sample, this clone was seen once. The rearrangement joins TRBV6-4 to TRBJ1-6; 7 bases line up with TRBD1. The J segment lost 7 bases and the V segment lost 5 bases, leaving 5 bases of the junction unmatched. CDR3 length: 14 amino acids. Germline CDR1 is MRHNA and CDR2 is SNTAGT. For the CDR3, the DNA is TGTGCCAGCAGTCAAAGGGGGCTGAATTCACCCCTCCACTTT. Its translation: CASSQRGLNSPLHF.

J is TRBJ2-3 and V is TRBV6-6, with a tentative D call TRBD2 (6 bases). This CDR3 comprises 13 residues. The V end lost 6 bases, the J end lost 1 base, and 8 bases lay between the germline ends. Germline-derived CDR1 and CDR2 are MNHNY and SVGAGI (reference sequence). The CDR3 DNA is TGTGCCAGCAGCCAGCGGGGCACAGATACGCAGTATTTT. Protein: CASSQRGTDTQYF.

The gene calls are TRBV19 and TRBJ2-7; D may be TRBD1 (6 bases). The length of the CDR3 is 14 residues. The ends were cut back, 4 bases at V and 3 bases at J, with 13 bases in the middle. CDR1 and CDR2 (germline): LNHDA, SQIVND (reference sequence). The CDR3 coding sequence is TGTGCCAGTAGTAACAGGGAGAGAATCTACGAGCAGTACTTC. It is translated as CASSNRERIYEQYF.

The chain links TRBV7-9 to TRBJ2-3, with 8 bases aligning to TRBD1. The CDR3 sequence is 14 residues long. Trimming removed 8 bases from V and 1 base from J; junction bases left unmatched: 5. Germline CDR1 SEHNR, CDR2 FQNEAQ (reference sequence). CDR3 DNA sequence: TGTGCCAGCCGAGACAGGGGTGGCACAGATACGCAGTATTTT. This codes for CASRDRGGTDTQYF.

This clone was seen more than once but under ten times. The gene calls are TRBV2 and TRBJ2-5; 10 nucleotides align to TRBD2. With 0 bases clipped from V and 4 bases from J, the junction kept 11 bases outside the gene matches. The germline V gene encodes CDR1 SNHLY and CDR2 FYNNEI. The CDR3 extends over 18 amino acids. The CDR3 DNA reads TGTGCCAGCAGTGAAGCGCTTCCGGAGCGGGGGGGGAGAGAGACCCAGTACTTC. It codes for CASSEALPERGGRETQYF.

This sequence joins TRBV4-3 and TRBJ1-1, with 7 bases lining up with TRBD1. The CDR3 has 15 amino acids. J was trimmed by 0 bases and V by 4 bases; bases with no gene match: 5. The germline V gene has CDR1 LGHNA and CDR2 YSLEER. The CDR3 DNA sequence: TGCGCCAGCAGCCGAGCGACAGGGCTGAACACTGAAGCTTTCTTT. Its translation is CASSRATGLNTEAFF.

The V gene is TRBV7-8, the J gene TRBJ1-6, with no clear D. This CDR3 is 13 amino acids long. Between the trimmed V and J ends, which lost 1 base and 10 bases, there was a span of 8 bases. Germline CDR1 is SGHVS and CDR2 is FQNEAQ. Here the CDR3 DNA reads TGTGCCAGCAGCTTAGAAGGAGGATCACCCCTCCACTTT. Amino acids: CASSLEGGSPLHF.

The rearrangement links TRBV18 to TRBJ2-7; weak D call: TRBD2 (6 bases). Per the germline V gene, CDR1 is KGHSH and CDR2 is LQKENI. V dropped 0 bases and J dropped 6 bases, with 6 bases sitting between them. CDR3 size: 12 residues. The CDR3 sequence: CASSPPGGEQYF. CDR3 nucleotides: TGTGCCAGCTCACCACCGGGGGGCGAGCAGTACTTC. Filled out from reference TRBV18 and TRBJ2-7, the complete variable domain reads NAGVMQNPRHLVRRRGQEARLRCSPMKGHSHVYWYRQLPEEGLKFMVYLQKENIIDESGMPKERFSAEFPKEGPSILRIQQVVRGDSAAYFCASSPPGGEQYFGPGTRLTVT.

This clone has a handful of counts. CDR3 amino acids: CATRRQAANYGYTF. The CDR3 nucleotides are TGCGCCACCAGAAGACAGGCTGCTAACTATGGCTACACCTTC. The J gene is TRBJ1-2, the V gene TRBV4-1; D may be TRBD1 (6 bases). CDR1 is MGHRA, CDR2 YSYEKL, per germline. The CDR3 consists of 14 residues. The germline V and J ends were trimmed by 10 bases and 0 bases, with 15 bases remaining between them.

The rearrangement uses TRBV7-8 and TRBJ1-1; D unclear. Germline loops: CDR1 SGHVS, CDR2 FQNEAQ. V lost 5 bases to trimming and J lost 5 bases, with 15 bases between them. The CDR3 length is 14 residues. CDR3 coding DNA: TGTGCCAGCAGCACATATCGGGAAAGAACTGAAGCTTTCTTT. Amino acid sequence: CASSTYRERTEAFF.

The V and J genes are TRBV9 and TRBJ1-3; D call uncertain. Germline values: CDR1 SGDLS, CDR2 YYNGEE. The V and J ends lost 0 bases and 0 bases respectively, with 13 bases between them. This CDR3 region has 17 residues. The CDR3 nucleotides are TGTGCCAGCAGCGTAGGAGGACTGGGAAGCTCTGGAAACACCATATATTTT. Translated, it gives CASSVGGLGSSGNTIYF.

The V gene is TRBV6-1, the J gene TRBJ2-1; TRBD2 matches 7 bases. The CDR3 is 15 amino acids. The ends lost 4 bases at V and 1 base at J; junction bases unmatched: 4. Germline V gene lookup returns CDR1 MNHNS and CDR2 SASEGT. CDR3 residues: CASSAGGLSYNEQFF. In DNA, the CDR3 is TGTGCCAGCAGTGCGGGAGGCCTATCCTACAATGAGCAGTTCTTC.

This clone has only a few counts. This chain joins TRBV5-8 and TRBJ1-1; D unresolved. CDR3 length equals 12 residues. The ends were cut back, 2 bases at V and 6 bases at J, with 8 bases in the middle. CDR1 SGHTS and CDR2 YDEGEE come from the germline V gene. CDR3 residues: CASSFVTPEAFF. The CDR3 DNA is TGTGCCAGCAGCTTTGTAACTCCTGAAGCTTTCTTT.

The V call is TRBV5-1, the J call TRBJ2-1, with 14 bases identical to TRBD2. V lost 2 bases to trimming and J lost 5 bases; unmatched junction nucleotides: 3. The length of the CDR3 is 16 residues. Germline V gives CDR1 SGHRS, CDR2 YFSETQ. The CDR3 region has the DNA TGCGCCAGCAGCTTCCTGACTAGCGGGGGGGACAATGAGCAGTTCTTC. This codes for CASSFLTSGGDNEQFF.

V and J are TRBV19 and TRBJ2-2; 8 nucleotides align to TRBD2. The CDR3 covers 15 residues. Germline trimming cut 7 bases from V and 7 bases from J; bases unmatched to any gene: 11. The germline V gene has CDR1 LNHDA and CDR2 SQIVND (reference sequence). The CDR3 DNA reads as TGTGCCAGTACCCCGGGGGGGGTTGGAATCGGGGAGCTGTTTTTT. Translating gives CASTPGGVGIGELFF.

This chain joins TRBV19 and TRBJ1-2, with D perhaps matching TRBD1 (6 bases). The CDR3 covers 15 residues. CDR1 and CDR2 from the germline V gene are LNHDA and SQIVND (reference sequence). V was cut by 7 bases and J by 4 bases, with 19 bases left in between. This CDR3 reads CASTRGAGARYGYTF. The DNA of the CDR3 is TGTGCCAGTACCCGAGGGGCAGGGGCCCGCTATGGCTACACCTTC.

V gene TRBV11-3 combines with J gene TRBJ2-1; D perhaps matches TRBD1 (5 bases). The V end was cut by 4 bases, the J end by 3 bases, with 7 bases between. Looked up from germline, CDR1 is SGHNT and CDR2 is YENEEA. The CDR3 is 13 residues long. CDR3: CASSSQGYNEQFF. CDR3 coding DNA: TGTGCCAGCAGCTCGCAGGGCTACAATGAGCAGTTCTTC. The full variable domain, in which reference TRBV11-3 and TRBJ2-1 provide the parts outside the CDR3, is EAGVVQSPRYKIIEKKQPVAFWCNPISGHNTLYWYLQNLGQGPELLIRYENEEAVDDSQLPKDRFSAERLKGVDSTLKIQPAELGDSAVYLCASSSQGYNEQFFGPGTRLTVL.

This rearrangement joins TRBV18 to TRBJ1-1; 8 bases match TRBD1. Germline trimming cut 3 bases from V and 1 base from J; bases unmatched to any gene: 4. The germline gives CDR1 KGHSH, CDR2 LQKENI. This CDR3 has 15 residues. The CDR3 DNA sequence: TGTGCCAGCTCACCTCAGGGGGCTAAGAACACTGAAGCTTTCTTT. It specifies CASSPQGAKNTEAFF.